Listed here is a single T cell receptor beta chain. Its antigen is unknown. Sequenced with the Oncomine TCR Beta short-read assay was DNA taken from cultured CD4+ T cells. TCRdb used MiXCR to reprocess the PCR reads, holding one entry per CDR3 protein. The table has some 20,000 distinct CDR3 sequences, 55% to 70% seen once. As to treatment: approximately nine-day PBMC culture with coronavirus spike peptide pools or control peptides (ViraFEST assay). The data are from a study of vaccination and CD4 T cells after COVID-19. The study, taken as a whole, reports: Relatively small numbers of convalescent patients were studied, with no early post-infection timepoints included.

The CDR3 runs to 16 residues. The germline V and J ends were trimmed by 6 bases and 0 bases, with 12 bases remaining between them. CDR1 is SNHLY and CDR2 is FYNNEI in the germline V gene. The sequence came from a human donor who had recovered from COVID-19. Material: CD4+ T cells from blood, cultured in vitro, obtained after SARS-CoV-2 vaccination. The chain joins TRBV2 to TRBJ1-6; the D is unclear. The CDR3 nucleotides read TGTGCCAGCAGCCTGCCCCTAAGCTCCTATAATTCACCCCTCCACTTT. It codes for CASSLPLSSYNSPLHF.